This T cell receptor beta chain was recorded in a study of T cell responses to AZD1222 COVID-19 vaccine. General observations from the study: After the peak T cell response, and only then, were repertoires sampled. Donors skewed white British and female; clonal diversity was possibly underestimated. Seropositive AZD1222 recipients at baseline numbered only six or seven.

Germline V CDR1 and CDR2: MNHEY, SVGAGI. V lost 6 bases to trimming and J lost 4 bases, with 15 bases between them. The CDR3 extends over 15 amino acids. TCRdb's table, derived via immunoSEQ multiplex PCR, lists solely in-frame clones and lacks some. The sample includes just over 150,000 clones, more than 90% seen only once; the top ten take 1.5%. Regarding this clone: Its specificity is not known.

This TCR came from an adult who received the AZD1222 COVID-19 vaccine. The genes are TRBV6-5 and TRBJ2-2, with D uncertain. The material was peripheral blood, obtained 28 days after the second AZD1222 dose. The CDR3 nucleotides read TGTGCCAGCAGGGCTAGTGGGTCGGGCACCGGGGAGCTGTTTTTT. The encoded protein is CASRASGSGTGELFF.